A selection of T cell receptor beta chains follows, all from one sample in a study of T cells in Graves' hyperthyroidism and ophthalmopathy. MiXCR, applied by TCRdb to the multiplex PCR reads, yields one record per CDR3 protein. This table holds about 350,000 distinct CDR3 sequences, around 14% found once. Source material: blood. Every receptor here comes from a woman between 25 and 40 years old with Graves' hyperthyroidism. CDR3s include the opening cysteine and the closing phenylalanine or tryptophan. A D gene is named only where the DNA matches it firmly. Clone size is not always given. Where it is, it says once, few, many or a class for expanded clones.

D | J | V | size | CDR3 | DNA
. | TRBJ2-2 | TRBV30 | . | CAWSVQGSTGELFF | TGTGCCTGGAGTGTACAGGGTTCCACCGGGGAGCTGTTTTTT
. | TRBJ1-6 | TRBV5-6 | . | CASSFGVTDSPLHF | TGTGCCAGCAGCTTCGGGGTTACGGATTCACCCCTCCACTTT
. | TRBJ2-7 | TRBV25-1 | . | CASSNRDNSYEQYF | TGTGCCAGCAGTAACCGGGACAACTCCTACGAGCAGTACTTC
TRBD2 | TRBJ2-7 | TRBV20-1 | few | CSAWTSGNFYEQYF | TGCAGTGCCTGGACTAGCGGGAATTTTTACGAGCAGTACTTC
TRBD1 | TRBJ1-4 | TRBV6-5 | few | CASSYVSTGDEKLFF | TGTGCCAGCAGTTACGTATCGACAGGGGATGAAAAACTGTTTTTT
. | TRBJ1-6 | TRBV2 | many | CASSEARNSPLHF | TGTGCCAGCAGTGAAGCCAGGAATTCACCCCTCCACTTT
. | TRBJ1-1 | TRBV20-1 | few | CSARQMNTEAFF | TGCAGTGCTAGACAGATGAACACTGAAGCTTTCTTT
. | TRBJ1-2 | TRBV2 | many | CASTRAPQGYGGYTF | TGTGCCAGCACCCGGGCCCCGCAGGGATACGGTGGCTACACCTTC
. | TRBJ1-5 | TRBV2 | . | CASSQEGVPDQPQHF | TGTGCCAGCAGCCAAGAGGGGGTCCCTGATCAGCCCCAGCATTTT
. | TRBJ1-1 | TRBV7-2 | many | CASSLALGTEAFF | TGTGCCAGCAGCCTAGCCCTTGGAACTGAAGCTTTCTTT
. | TRBJ1-1 | TRBV10-3 | . | CAVRVGGTEAFF | TGTGCCGTCAGGGTCGGGGGCACTGAAGCTTTCTTT
. | TRBJ1-5 | TRBV15 | many | CATSREGTGRQPQHF | TGTGCCACCAGCAGAGAAGGAACAGGGCGCCAGCCCCAGCATTTT
. | TRBJ1-2 | TRBV15 | many | CATSRARDVNYGYTF | TGTGCCACCAGCAGAGCAAGGGATGTTAACTATGGCTACACCTTC
. | TRBJ2-2 | TRBV11-2 | many | CASISFLAQNTGELFF | TGTGCCAGCATCTCCTTCCTAGCGCAGAACACCGGGGAGCTGTTTTTT
TRBD2 | TRBJ2-7 | TRBV11-1 | many | CASSPPLGGVSEQYF | TGTGCCAGCAGCCCGCCCCTGGGAGGGGTGAGCGAGCAGTACTTC
. | TRBJ1-4 | TRBV29-1 | many | CSARGGYGEKLFF | TGCAGCGCGAGGGGGGGATATGGTGAAAAACTGTTTTTT
. | TRBJ2-5 | TRBV12-3/TRBV12-4 | few | CASSLARRETQYF | TGTGCCAGCAGTTTAGCTCGCCGAGAGACCCAGTACTTC
. | TRBJ2-7 | TRBV28 | many | CASSSPGTTYEQYF | TGTGCCAGCAGTTCTCCCGGGACAACCTACGAGCAGTACTTC
. | TRBJ1-1 | TRBV18 | few | CASHLRSDTEAFF | TGTGCCAGCCACCTGAGGTCGGACACTGAAGCTTTCTTT
. | TRBJ1-2 | TRBV12-3/TRBV12-4 | many | CASSLVSGYYGYTF | TGTGCCAGCAGCCTTGTCTCCGGTTACTATGGCTACACCTTC
. | TRBJ2-5 | TRBV7-9 | . | CASSPQHHLQYF | TGTGCCAGCAGCCCCCAACACCACTTACAGTACTTC
TRBD2 | TRBJ2-7 | TRBV28 | . | CASRTSGRSHERYF | TGTGCCAGCAGGACTAGCGGGAGAAGCCACGAGCGGTACTTC
. | TRBJ1-1 | TRBV18 | . | CASSPNNLGAFF | TGTGCCAGCTCACCTAACAACCTTGGCGCTTTCTTT
TRBD2 | TRBJ2-1 | TRBV11-2 | many | CASSSGLAGAAYNEQFF | TGTGCCAGCAGCTCCGGACTAGCGGGAGCTGCTTACAATGAGCAGTTCTTC
. | TRBJ2-3 | TRBV28 | many | CASSLLGGPSTDTQYF | TGTGCCAGCAGTTTGTTGGGCGGCCCGAGCACAGATACGCAGTATTTT
TRBD2 | TRBJ2-7 | TRBV6-2/TRBV6-3 | many | CASSYFSSGASYEQYF | TGTGCCAGCAGTTACTTCTCTAGCGGGGCCTCCTACGAGCAGTACTTC
TRBD2 | TRBJ2-3 | TRBV29-1 | many | CSTGGSGNTDTQYF | TGCAGCACCGGGGGTAGCGGGAATACGGATACGCAGTATTTT
. | TRBJ2-1 | TRBV10-3 | few | CAISESTSFYQSGPLRFF | TGTGCCATCAGTGAGTCGACGTCATTTTATCAAAGCGGACCCTTAAGGTTCTTC
. | TRBJ2-2 | TRBV27 | few | CASSPTTETYFNTGELFF | TGTGCCAGCAGTCCTACTACCGAAACCTACTTTAACACCGGGGAGCTGTTTTTT
. | TRBJ2-7 | TRBV7-9 | . | CASRADSAYEQYF | TGTGCCAGCAGGGCGGACAGCGCCTACGAGCAGTACTTC
TRBD2 | TRBJ2-2 | TRBV20-1 | few | CSARGMALAGRNGELFF | TGCAGTGCTAGGGGGATGGCACTAGCGGGAAGGAACGGGGAGCTGTTTTTT
. | TRBJ2-1 | TRBV5-6 | . | CASSLGIAQSHNEQFF | TGTGCCAGCAGCTTGGGTATAGCACAAAGTCACAATGAGCAGTTCTTC
. | TRBJ2-1 | TRBV6-2/TRBV6-3 | many | CASTHQRAGNEQFF | TGTGCCAGCACCCACCAGCGGGCAGGGAATGAGCAGTTCTTC
. | TRBJ1-4 | TRBV5-1 | . | CASSSHGGWYDKLFF | TGCGCCAGCAGCAGTCACGGGGGTTGGTATGATAAACTGTTTTTT
. | TRBJ2-7 | TRBV2 | many | CASSEAMSRGGYEQYF | TGTGCCAGCAGTGAAGCTATGTCCCGAGGGGGTTACGAGCAGTACTTC
. | TRBJ2-1 | TRBV7-9 | many | CASSALGPSRYNEQFF | TGTGCCAGCAGCGCCCTAGGCCCATCAAGATACAATGAGCAGTTCTTC
. | TRBJ1-5 | TRBV20-1 | . | CSARDARGQPQHF | TGCAGTGCTAGAGATGCCCGAGGTCAGCCCCAGCATTTT
TRBD1 | TRBJ2-4 | TRBV28 | many | CASSFGTVLAKNIQYF | TGTGCCAGCAGTTTCGGGACAGTATTAGCCAAAAACATTCAGTACTTC
. | TRBJ2-1 | TRBV20-1 | . | CSAREGGHEQFF | TGCAGTGCTAGAGAAGGCGGCCATGAGCAGTTCTTC
TRBD2 | TRBJ2-1 | TRBV7-2 | many | CASSPRRGGSYNEQFF | TGTGCCAGCAGCCCCCGACGCGGGGGGTCCTACAATGAGCAGTTCTTC
. | TRBJ2-4 | TRBV19 | many | CASSLEGAIQYF | TGTGCCAGTAGTCTGGAGGGGGCCATTCAGTACTTC
. | TRBJ2-5 | TRBV29-1 | few | CSVVPGGETQYF | TGCAGCGTTGTACCCGGTGGGGAGACCCAGTACTTC
TRBD2 | TRBJ2-3 | TRBV7-8 | many | CASSLRGTREKDTQYF | TGTGCCAGCAGCCTTAGGGGGACTAGGGAAAAAGATACGCAGTATTTT
. | TRBJ1-2 | TRBV28 | many | CASSSSTAWGGHYGYTF | TGTGCCAGCAGTTCAAGCACCGCATGGGGGGGGCACTATGGCTACACCTTC
. | TRBJ2-2 | TRBV7-8 | many | CASSRSRAVGYTGELFF | TGTGCCAGCAGCCGGAGTCGGGCGGTGGGGTACACCGGGGAGCTGTTTTTT
. | TRBJ2-1 | TRBV7-9 | . | CASSAPLAIEQFF | TGTGCCAGCAGCGCTCCCTTGGCGATTGAGCAGTTCTTC
. | TRBJ1-2 | TRBV11-2 | . | CASSLVDSLGGYTF | TGTGCCAGCAGCTTAGTGGACAGCCTTGGGGGCTACACCTTC
TRBD2 | TRBJ2-1 | TRBV20-1 | few | CSARDKQRGGNEQFF | TGCAGTGCTAGAGATAAACAGCGGGGGGGAAATGAGCAGTTCTTC
TRBD1 | TRBJ1-4 | TRBV6-1 | few | CASSRRGQPNEKLFF | TGTGCCAGCAGTCGCAGGGGACAGCCAAATGAAAAACTGTTTTTT
. | TRBJ2-5 | TRBV3-1 | . | CASHSRNEETQYF | TGTGCCAGCCACAGCAGAAACGAAGAGACCCAGTACTTC
. | TRBJ2-3 | TRBV29-1 | few | CSVEGPIRGNTQYF | TGCAGCGTTGAAGGGCCGATCCGGGGAAATACGCAGTATTTT
TRBD2 | TRBJ2-1 | TRBV5-1 | few | CASSPRLAGGTYNEQFF | TGCGCCAGCAGCCCAAGACTAGCGGGTGGGACCTACAATGAGCAGTTCTTC
TRBD1 | TRBJ2-1 | TRBV28 | many | CASTKDRVYNEQFF | TGTGCCAGCACCAAGGACAGGGTCTACAATGAGCAGTTCTTC